This T cell receptor (beta chain) stems from a study of metastatic and nonmetastatic thyroid tumors (dated by TCRdb to the early 2020s). Regarding the complete study: Repertoires from peripheral blood and from tumor or nodule tissue samples of malignant and benign thyroid patients were compared. General findings and caveats noted by the study authors: TCR beta diversity was reported as significantly higher in malignant tumors than in benign nodules, in both blood and tumor samples.

The library was built by means of PCR. TCRdb shows the sequencer as Illumina HiSeq 4000. The TCR beta-chain CDR3 region of each patient was profiled by high-throughput sequencing. The paper's data handling went like this. A classifier to discriminate distant-metastatic papillary thyroid cancer patients was built from CDR3 differences across clinicopathological groups. The Shannon index was used to assess repertoire diversity, and the Morisita-Horn index was used to assess tumor-blood repertoire similarity. TCRdb itself trimmed the public reads at Q25 with fastp, ran MiXCR and retained productive beta chains. It is TCRdb's table, rather than the study itself, that gives the V and J calls and clone size. This sample gives roughly 2,600 clones in total; around 27% of them show up just once. In total, the top ten clones hold roughly 23% of the sample. Sequences DFQATT (CDR1) and SNEGSKA (CDR2) are obtained from the germline V gene (reference sequence). From the cysteine up to the phenylalanine, the CDR3 has a length of 14 residues. The CDR3 DNA has 42 bases and is translated from base 1. V lost 7 bases and J lost 7 bases, and the count of bases not matched to a germline gene is 13.

To note about this clone: Its target antigen remains unknown. No base quality values were provided; no much bigger clone lies one nucleotide off.

No patient had received any treatment before thyroid surgery. Using T-cell receptor beta sequencing, the study looked back at clinical samples from patients collected from the early 2010s to the late 2010s. The TCR comes from a male donor with papillary thyroid cancer or a benign thyroid nodule (not recorded which). Some clones in this sample may be carry-over from other donors' samples. This chain joins TRBV20-1 to TRBJ2-1; the central 7 bases match TRBD2. The source material was adjacent normal tissue. At the DNA level, the sequence is TGCAGTGGTCGGGCGGGAGAATCGTGGAATGAGCAGTTCTTC. This sequence encodes CSGRAGESWNEQFF.